Presented here are 8 T cell receptor beta chains from one specimen sequenced in a study of blood T cell repertoires in COVID-19. The protocol was immunoSEQ multiplex PCR, while the TCRdb copy is restricted to in-frame clones and leaves out a portion. The sample includes about 75,000 clones, more than 65% of them seen just once. Sequenced material: peripheral blood. These receptors all come from a woman over 75 with active or convalescent COVID-19.

The rearrangement uses TRBV7-2 and TRBJ1-5; D might be TRBD1 (6 bases). Germline values: CDR1 SGHTA, CDR2 FQGNSA. The germline V and J ends were trimmed by 1 base and 5 bases, with 6 bases remaining between them. CDR3 length equals 13 residues. CDR3: CASSLDRDQPQHF. CDR3 sequence (DNA): TGTGCCAGCAGCTTAGACAGGGATCAGCCCCAGCATTTT. The whole variable domain, filled in from reference TRBV7-2 and TRBJ1-5, reads GAGVSQSPSNKVTEKGKDVELRCDPISGHTALYWYRQSLGQGLEFLIYFQGNSAPDKSGLPSDRFSAERTGGSVSTLTIQRTQQEDSAVYLCASSLDRDQPQHFGDGTRLSIL.

CDR3 sequence: CASSFTGGGQPQHF. CDR3 bases: TGCGCCAGCAGCTTCACAGGGGGGGGCCAGCCCCAGCATTTT. The chain links TRBV5-1 to TRBJ1-5; 8 positions match TRBD1. The germline CDR1 and CDR2 sequences are SGHRS and YFSETQ. The junction had 5 bases not matched to a gene; V was cut back by 2 bases and J by 7 bases. This CDR3 spans 14 amino acids.

The rearrangement joins TRBV6-2 or TRBV6-3 to TRBJ1-5; 10 nucleotides line up with TRBD1. The V gene's germline CDR1 is MNHEY and CDR2 SVGEGT. The V gene end was trimmed by 2 bases and the J gene end by 8 bases; junction bases not matched to a gene: 15. The CDR3 sequence is 18 residues long. The CDR3 coding sequence is TGTGCCAGCAGTTACGGTCGAAGCCCGGGACAGGGGCGGAAGCCCCAGCATTTT. It encodes CASSYGRSPGQGRKPQHF.

This chain connects TRBV9 to TRBJ2-3, with a tentative D call TRBD1 (6 bases). This CDR3 comprises 13 residues. V gave up 1 base and J gave up 3 bases, with 6 bases separating them. CDR1 is SGDLS, CDR2 YYNGEE, per germline. CDR3 region: CASSVQGTDTQYF. The CDR3 DNA follows: TGTGCCAGCAGCGTACAGGGGACAGATACGCAGTATTTT.

This clone came up a few times. J is TRBJ2-1 and V is TRBV19; 16 positions match TRBD2. This CDR3 spans 19 amino acids. Losses at the gene ends were 1 base for V and 2 bases for J; bases not matched to a gene: 5. The germline gives CDR1 LNHDA, CDR2 SQIVND (reference sequence). CDR3 region: CASSIGLGTSGRAYNEQFF. CDR3 DNA: TGTGCCAGTAGTATAGGGTTGGGGACTAGCGGGAGGGCCTACAATGAGCAGTTCTTC.

The chain combines TRBV5-1 with TRBJ2-2; D might be TRBD1 (5 bases). Trimming cost V 4 bases and J 3 bases, with 10 bases left between them. This CDR3 region has 14 residues. Per germline, CDR1 SGHRS and CDR2 YFSETQ. The chain's CDR3 is CASSRDSYTGELFF. In DNA, the CDR3 is TGCGCCAGCAGCCGTGACAGCTACACCGGGGAGCTGTTTTTT. The full variable domain, completed using reference TRBV5-1 and TRBJ2-2, is KAGVTQTPRYLIKTRGQQVTLSCSPISGHRSVSWYQQTPGQGLQFLFEYFSETQRNKGNFPGRFSGRQFSNSRSEMNVSTLELGDSALYLCASSRDSYTGELFFGEGSRLTVL.

The CDR3 region has the DNA TGTGCCAGCAGCGTAGGAGGACTGGCGGGGGATACGCAGTATTTT. The encoded protein is CASSVGGLAGDTQYF. This sequence joins TRBV9 and TRBJ2-3, with a tentative D call TRBD2 (6 bases). CDR3 size: 15 residues. V lost 0 bases to trimming and J lost 6 bases, with 14 bases between them. Per the germline V gene, CDR1 is SGDLS and CDR2 is YYNGEE. Supplemented by reference TRBV9 and TRBJ2-3, the full variable domain reads DSGVTQTPKHLITATGQRVTLRCSPRSGDLSVYWYQQSLDQGLQFLIQYYNGEERAKGNILERFSAQQFPDLHSELNLSSLELGDSALYFCASSVGGLAGDTQYFGPGTRLTVL.

The rearrangement links TRBV6-6 to TRBJ1-2, with a possible D match to TRBD1 (6 bases). V lost 5 bases to trimming and J lost 4 bases, with 8 bases between them. Germline loops: CDR1 MNHNY, CDR2 SVGAGI (reference sequence). This CDR3 has 12 residues. CDR3 residues: CASSAQGYGYTF. The DNA for the CDR3 is TGTGCCAGCAGTGCACAGGGCTATGGCTACACCTTC.